Listed below are T cell receptor beta chains from one sample, sequenced in a study of blood T cell repertoires in COVID-19. Measured with immunoSEQ multiplex PCR; TCRdb has only the in-frame clones, and not every one. This sample yields approximately 31,000 clones, of which about 85% are seen a single time; roughly a quarter belongs to the top ten. The sequenced sample consisted of peripheral blood. These receptors were taken from a woman at least 80 years old with active or convalescent COVID-19. CDR3s include the opening cysteine and the closing phenylalanine or tryptophan. D genes are given only for firm matches. Clone size, where shown, is once, few, many, or a class for clones that have expanded.

j_gene	abundance	v_gene	d_gene	CDR3nt	CDR3aa
TRBJ1-1	NA	TRBV7-9	TRBD1	TGTGCCAGCAGCTTAGGGACAGGGAGTGTCACTGAAGCTTTCTTT	CASSLGTGSVTEAFF
TRBJ2-3	NA	TRBV7-9	TRBD2	TGTGCCAGCAGCGCTAAGACTCGACTAGCGGGGATCACAGATACGCAGTATTTT	CASSAKTRLAGITDTQYF
TRBJ2-1	NA	TRBV3-1/TRBV3-2	TRBD1	TGTGCCAGCAGCCAAGGACAGGGGGCGTTCAATGAGCAGTTCTTC	CASSQGQGAFNEQFF
TRBJ2-2	NA	TRBV2	NA	TGTGCCAGCAGTGAGAGCCCTAGAGGGGAGCTGTTTTTT	CASSESPRGELFF
TRBJ1-1	NA	TRBV27	NA	TGTGCCAGCAGACAAGCCGGGGGAAGGGGGAACACTGAAGCTTTCTTT	CASRQAGGRGNTEAFF
TRBJ2-7	few	TRBV11-3	NA	TGTGCCAGCAGCTTAGGCGGAGGTGGCTACGAGCAGTACTTC	CASSLGGGGYEQYF
TRBJ1-2	NA	TRBV19	TRBD1	TGTGCCAGTAGTAAATGGACAGGGGAGTATGGCTACACCTTC	CASSKWTGEYGYTF
TRBJ2-7	NA	TRBV28	TRBD1	TGTGCCAGCAGCCTAGGGACAGCCTACGAGCAGTACTTC	CASSLGTAYEQYF
TRBJ1-5	NA	TRBV12-2	NA	TGTGCAAGTCGCCCGAGGGACAGGCAGGGACTAAATCAGCCCCAGCATTTT	CASRPRDRQGLNQPQHF
TRBJ1-5	few	TRBV19	NA	TGTGCCAGTACCGATTGGGGGGTATATAGCAATCAGCCCCAGCATTTT	CASTDWGVYSNQPQHF
TRBJ1-4	NA	TRBV5-5	TRBD1	TGTGCCAGCAGCCCCGACAGGGGGCGATCTGAAAAACTGTTTTTT	CASSPDRGRSEKLFF
TRBJ2-7	once	TRBV5-6	TRBD2	TGTGCCAGCAGGGTGGGGACTAGCGGTATCTCCTACGAGCAGTACTTC	CASRVGTSGISYEQYF
TRBJ1-5	NA	TRBV30	NA	TGTGCCTGGGGGGGCAGTGGCAATCAGCCCCAGCATTTT	CAWGGSGNQPQHF
TRBJ2-5	NA	TRBV2	NA	TGTGCCAGCAAGCAGGGTGAGGTGAGAGAGACCCAGTACTTC	CASKQGEVRETQYF
TRBJ2-2	NA	TRBV10-1	TRBD1	TGCGCCAGCACAAGACAGGGGGCGAATCCCGGGGAGCTGTTTTTT	CASTRQGANPGELFF
TRBJ1-4	NA	TRBV5-1	TRBD1	TGCGCCAGCAGCTGGGCCGGGACAGGTCCTGAAAAACTGTTTTTT	CASSWAGTGPEKLFF
TRBJ2-5	NA	TRBV5-1	TRBD1	TGCGCCAGCAGCGTAACAGGGGGGCCCCAAGAGACCCAGTACTTC	CASSVTGGPQETQYF
TRBJ1-1	NA	TRBV6-4	NA	TGTGCCAGCAGTGAGAGTCACGAGAACACTGAAGCTTTCTTT	CASSESHENTEAFF
TRBJ1-1	NA	TRBV5-1	TRBD1	TGCGCCAGCAGCATTCCGGGACAGGGTTCTGAAGCTTTCTTT	CASSIPGQGSEAFF
TRBJ2-4	NA	TRBV7-9	TRBD1	TGTGCCAGCAGTCGGACAGGGGTCAAAAACATTCAGTACTTC	CASSRTGVKNIQYF
TRBJ2-7	NA	TRBV5-1	TRBD1	TGCGCCAGCAGCTTGCTCCAGACAGGGGGTAGCTACGAGCAGTACTTC	CASSLLQTGGSYEQYF
TRBJ2-7	NA	TRBV2	NA	TGTGCCAGCAGGGCTAGGCTCCTCTACGAGCAGTACTTC	CASRARLLYEQYF
TRBJ2-7	NA	TRBV20-1	NA	TGCAGTGCTAGTCTCCAGCGGCTCTACGAGCAGTACTTC	CSASLQRLYEQYF
TRBJ1-6	NA	TRBV5-1	TRBD1	TGCGCCAGCAGCTCGGGACAGGAGATTAATTCACCCCTCCACTTT	CASSSGQEINSPLHF
TRBJ2-2	NA	TRBV6-5	NA	TGTGCCAGTGGGGGGACGAACACCGGGGAGCTGTTTTTT	CASGGTNTGELFF
TRBJ2-3	few	TRBV18	NA	TGTGCCAGCTCACCGGCCACAGATACGCAGTATTTT	CASSPATDTQYF
TRBJ2-1	NA	TRBV3-1/TRBV3-2	TRBD1	TGTGCCAGCAGCGAAACCTCCGGGACAGGGAAGAATGAGCAGTTCTTC	CASSETSGTGKNEQFF
TRBJ2-5	NA	TRBV9	TRBD2	TGTGCCAGCAGCGCGGCGGGGGGTTTAGAGACCCAGTACTTC	CASSAAGGLETQYF
TRBJ1-1	once	TRBV10-3	NA	TGTGCCATCAGTGAGTCCCACCTAGGTAGGGGCACTGAAGCTTTCTTT	CAISESHLGRGTEAFF
TRBJ2-1	NA	TRBV5-4	TRBD2	TGTGCCAGCAGCTTGGTGGGGGGGTACAATGAGCAGTTCTTC	CASSLVGGYNEQFF
TRBJ2-2	NA	TRBV15	NA	TGTGCCACCAGCACGGCGGGGCGACCCACCGGGGAGCTGTTTTTT	CATSTAGRPTGELFF
TRBJ2-1	few	TRBV5-1	TRBD2	TGCGCCAGCAGCAAAGAAGCGGGGGCCGCAAACTACAATGAGCAGTTCTTC	CASSKEAGAANYNEQFF
TRBJ1-1	NA	TRBV11-2	NA	TGTGCCAGCAGCTTAGGGGACTATGTGGTGACTGAAGCTTTCTTT	CASSLGDYVVTEAFF
TRBJ1-3	NA	TRBV15	TRBD1	TGTGCCACGAACGACAGGGATGCAAACACCATATATTTT	CATNDRDANTIYF